The source of this TCR beta chain is a study of chemoradiotherapy in HPV16-positive cancers. Repeated repertoire sampling spanned the course of chemoradiotherapy. Profiling relied on immunoSEQ multiplex PCR, and the TCRdb table lists in-frame clones only, not all of them. The table lists 65,000 to 80,000 clones, about nine tenths of them singletons. There are 13 residues in the CDR3. Trimming pared 0 bases from V and 2 bases from J, leaving 6 bases between. The germline V gene has CDR1 SGHRS and CDR2 YFSETQ. The sequence came from a human donor with HPV-associated anogenital cancer. V gene TRBV5-1 combines with J gene TRBJ2-7; maybe TRBD1 (6 bases). The material sequenced was blood, taken from a patient who underwent chemoradiotherapy. CDR3 protein: CASSLEGAYEQYF. In nucleotides, the CDR3 is TGCGCCAGCAGCTTGGAGGGGGCCTACGAGCAGTACTTC.